This T cell receptor (beta chain) was obtained from a study of graft-versus-host responses after intestinal transplantation. Study in general: Recipients got multivisceral, liver-intestinal, or isolated intestinal transplants. Every one of the recipients received anti-thymocyte globulin induction and afterwards took tacrolimus and steroids for about 3 years. Study-level points and caveats: Recipient marrow showed GvH clones, some seen first in ileum or blood. Patients who carried graft-donor T cell macrochimerism also had high graft-versus-host to host-versus-graft clonal ratios in their allografts.

Assay used: immunoSEQ multiplex PCR; TCRdb lists only in-frame clones, some missing. The repertoire includes about 120,000 clones, 75% to 95% of them detected once, and about 0.18% sits in the top ten. CDR3 size: 16 residues. Germline V CDR1 and CDR2: SGHDT, YYEEEE. With 3 bases removed from V and 3 bases from J, the gap between germline ends came to 18 bases. On this clone: Its antigen is as yet unknown.

The chain recombines TRBV5-6 with TRBJ1-2, with D possibly being TRBD1 (5 bases). Sequenced here: unstimulated CD4+ T cells sorted from spleen or lymph node cells, sampled before intestinal transplant. The TCR originated in a human donor who received an intestinal transplant. CDR3 in amino acids: CASSSIFQGRDYGYTF. The DNA of the CDR3 is TGTGCCAGCAGCTCCATCTTTCAGGGTAGGGACTATGGCTACACCTTC. Full variable domain (remainder filled in from reference TRBV5-6 and TRBJ1-2): DAGVTQSPTHLIKTRGQQVTLRCSPKSGHDTVSWYQQALGQGPQFIFQYYEEEERQRGNFPDRFSGHQFPNYSSELNVNALLLGDSALYLCASSSIFQGRDYGYTFGSGTRLTVV.